These 13 T cell receptor beta chains share one sample of origin, sequenced in a study of shared clonotypes between healthy human individuals. The protocol was immunoSEQ multiplex PCR, while the TCRdb copy is restricted to in-frame clones and leaves out a portion. The table has hundreds of thousands of clones, about 80% seen once; the top ten hold about 12%. Source material: PBMCs. The source is a middle-aged woman in good health. Some clones in this sample may be carry-over from other donors' samples.

The chain recombines TRBV6-5 with TRBJ2-7, with D unclear. Germline V gene data show CDR1 as MNHEY and CDR2 as SVGAGI. Trimming took off 2 bases at V and 1 base at J, with 6 bases between the two ends. The CDR3 loop spans 13 amino acids. The CDR3 loop is CASSYVGSYEQYF. CDR3 sequence (DNA): TGTGCCAGCAGTTACGTGGGGTCCTACGAGCAGTACTTC.

This clone was seen a few times. The V call is TRBV5-1, the J call TRBJ2-2, with 8 bases fitting TRBD2. Germline trimming cut 3 bases from V and 1 base from J; bases unmatched to any gene: 2. Germline V lookup: CDR1 SGHRS, CDR2 YFSETQ. This CDR3 has 15 residues. CDR3 sequence: CASSWGLGNTGELFF. The CDR3 DNA follows: TGCGCCAGCAGCTGGGGACTAGGGAACACCGGGGAGCTGTTTTTT.

This clone has just a few counts. V gene TRBV7-6 combines with J gene TRBJ1-2; D is unresolved. V shed 7 bases and J shed 6 bases, with 18 bases lying between them. CDR3 length: 14 residues. CDR1 and CDR2 (germline): SGHVS, FNYEAQ. As DNA, the CDR3 is TGTGCCAGCAACCCCCTGGGTGGTGGAGATGGCTACACCTTC. Amino acids: CASNPLGGGDGYTF.

On this clone: Since a much larger clone is just one base distant, this may be a read error. The chain uses TRBV6-6 and TRBJ2-2; D not resolved. Looked up from germline, CDR1 is MNHNY and CDR2 is SVGAGI (reference sequence). The length of the CDR3 is 12 residues. V lost 4 bases and J 2 bases, leaving 2 bases between the germline ends. Here the CDR3 DNA reads TGTGCCAGCAGTTTTAACACCGGGGAGCTGTTTTTT. Residues: CASSFNTGELFF.

V and J are TRBV13 and TRBJ2-7; no clear D. The CDR3 has 17 residues. Per germline, CDR1 PRHDT and CDR2 FYEKMQ (reference sequence). V was shortened by 0 bases and J by 7 bases, with 22 bases between the two germline ends. Written as DNA, the CDR3 is TGTGCCAGCAGCTTAGGCCTTTCTACAGTGGTTTTACGGGAGCAGTACTTC. Amino acid sequence: CASSLGLSTVVLREQYF.

The DNA for the CDR3 is TGTGCCAGCAGCTTAACCGAGGGGGCGGGTGGCTACACCTTC. This translates into CASSLTEGAGGYTF. The chain links TRBV7-3 to TRBJ1-2; TRBD1 aligns across 7 bases. Germline V gene lookup returns CDR1 SGHTA and CDR2 FQGTGA. V shed 0 bases, J shed 7 bases, and the junction held 5 bases outside the gene matches. The CDR3 totals 14 residues.

The chain employs TRBV2 and TRBJ2-5, with 12 positions matching TRBD2. J lost 5 bases, V lost 7 bases, and 8 bases had no gene match. The CDR3 has 15 amino acids. Germline loops: CDR1 SNHLY, CDR2 FYNNEI. CDR3 in amino acids: CASTSRTSGTETQYF. The CDR3 DNA reads as TGTGCCAGCACCTCGCGGACTAGCGGGACCGAGACCCAGTACTTC.

Regarding this clone: The sample has other DNA sequences that encode this CDR3 too. This chain joins TRBV9 and TRBJ2-1; D remains unclear. The V end lost 0 bases, the J end lost 7 bases, and 5 bases lay between the germline ends. CDR1 is SGDLS, CDR2 YYNGEE, per germline. The CDR3 extends over 12 amino acids. The CDR3 DNA reads TGTGCCAGCAGCGTAGTAAGGAATGAGCAGTTCTTC. Protein: CASSVVRNEQFF.

About this clone: In the same sample, other DNA sequences code for this CDR3. This chain links TRBV19 with TRBJ1-2; TRBD1 agrees at 9 bases. With V trimmed by 1 base and J by 4 bases, 4 bases remained unmatched. Germline CDR1 LNHDA, CDR2 SQIVND (reference sequence). The CDR3 has 15 amino acids. The CDR3 sequence: CASSIGTGDGYGYTF. The CDR3 DNA sequence: TGTGCCAGTAGTATAGGGACAGGGGACGGCTATGGCTACACCTTC.

This chain uses TRBV2 with TRBJ2-5, with D possibly TRBD1 on 5 matching bases. This CDR3 comprises 14 residues. The V and J ends lost 7 bases and 1 base respectively, with 13 bases between them. Germline CDR1 and CDR2: SNHLY and FYNNEI. CDR3 DNA: TGTGCCAGCACCCTCTGGGGCAGCCAAGAGACCCAGTACTTC. The encoded protein is CASTLWGSQETQYF.

The table lists this clone with a few counts. The chain joins TRBV11-2 to TRBJ2-1; D perhaps matches TRBD2 (6 bases). CDR3 size: 14 residues. Germline lookup yields CDR1 SGHAT and CDR2 FQNNGV. Trimming took off 2 bases at V and 4 bases at J, with 9 bases between the two ends. CDR3 residues: CASSLPGGYNEQFF. CDR3 bases: TGTGCCAGCAGCTTACCCGGGGGTTACAATGAGCAGTTCTTC. Filled out from reference TRBV11-2 and TRBJ2-1, the complete variable domain reads EAGVAQSPRYKIIEKRQSVAFWCNPISGHATLYWYQQILGQGPKLLIQFQNNGVVDDSQLPKDRFSAERLKGVDSTLKIQPAKLEDSAVYLCASSLPGGYNEQFFGPGTRLTVL.

The chain joins TRBV6-4 to TRBJ2-1; TRBD2 matches 10 bases. Germline trimming cut 6 bases from V and 5 bases from J; bases unmatched to any gene: 7. Per germline, CDR1 MRHNA and CDR2 SNTAGT. The CDR3 loop spans 15 amino acids. Here the CDR3 reads CASRKGLAGDNEQFF. CDR3 nucleotide sequence: TGTGCCAGCAGGAAAGGGCTAGCGGGGGACAATGAGCAGTTCTTC.

V gene TRBV28 combines with J gene TRBJ1-1, with D possibly being TRBD1 (5 bases). Trimming removed 3 bases at V and 8 bases at J, with 7 bases between. Germline values: CDR1 MDHEN, CDR2 SYDVKM. This CDR3 has 11 residues. The CDR3 region is CASSLGREAFF. Here the CDR3 DNA reads TGTGCCAGCAGTTTGGGGCGGGAAGCTTTCTTT. Supplemented by reference TRBV28 and TRBJ1-1, the full variable domain reads DVKVTQSSRYLVKRTGEKVFLECVQDMDHENMFWYRQDPGLGLRLIYFSYDVKMKEKGDIPEGYSVSREKKERFSLILESASTNQTSMYLCASSLGREAFFGQGTRLTVV.